This note documents a single T cell receptor beta chain sequence. This clonotype was observed at least ten times. Which antigen it targets is not known. There are no base qualities to consult, and no much larger clone falls within one base. This sample stems from a study of identical twins (dated by TCRdb to 2016 to 2017). Study-wide context: To test whether fetal clonotypes persist, this study deep-sequenced TCR alpha and beta repertoires from monozygotic twins, from unrelated adults of various ages, and from cord blood. To rule out contamination, replicate twin experiments were performed at different times with different library preparation protocols.

Broad study findings and their caveats: Abundant cord blood beta clonotypes had fewer insertions, young adult naive repertoires showed a similar but weaker trend, and memory repertoires showed no such trend. In beta out-of-frame sequences, excess twin sharing was weaker, because having fewer shared sequences lowered the signal-to-noise ratio. In monozygotic twins, out-of-frame TCR alpha sharing was systematically underestimated by recombination models, although the models agreed with sharing between unrelated individuals. Invariant T cells such as MAIT and iNKT could partly confound zero-insertion analyses, although diverse VJ usage argued against such confounding for most clonotypes. Compared with coincidental sharing between unrelated individuals, an excess of low generation-probability sequences was observed among out-of-frame TCR alpha sequences shared between twins. Conclusions relied on cross-sectional statistical analysis, since the same donors could not be followed over many years.

Cut back by 3 bases and 5 bases, the V and J ends lie 10 bases apart. The CDR3, from cysteine to phenylalanine, totals 13 residues. Only the CDR3 region is kept as DNA, spanning 39 bases read in frame from base 1. Only healthy Caucasian donors were included. The twin cohort consisted of three pairs of female monozygotic twins, all aged roughly 18 to 30 years. Positive isolation kits from Invitrogen were used to isolate the CD4+ and CD8+ T cell populations. The method behind the library was 5' RACE. The sample was run on an Illumina HiSeq 2000. A universal primer binding site was introduced by template switching, and a unique molecular identifier was present in the final cDNA, enabling accurate counting of TCR cDNA molecules. Specific primers in the conserved constant-segment region were used to synthesize first-strand cDNA for TCR alpha and beta chains. To control for contamination, every cDNA library was double barcoded, receiving both a SMART-Mk sample barcode and Illumina barcodes. Two successive PCR steps introduced TruSeq adapter sequences along with Illumina sample barcodes. Sequencing of the TCR alpha and beta cDNA libraries was done on the Illumina HiSeq platform using custom primers. Per the authors' processing: Raw reads were processed with MiGEC to extract unique molecular identifiers, and MiXCR was used to determine CDR3 positions. For each individual, recombination models were inferred using an EM algorithm with the repgenHMM and IGoR tools. The tcR package in R was used for shared clonotype analysis, with sharing normalized by the product of cloneset sizes. To study raw recombination free of thymic and clonal selection effects, out-of-frame nonproductive sequences were analyzed. Clones were called with MiXCR by TCRdb after fastp trimmed the public reads at Q25, and only in-frame beta chains were retained. When rows share a CDR3 protein, they turn into one entry using the most common DNA and genes. For this entry, the V and J calls and clone size follow TCRdb and not the study's own pipeline. The sample has about 330,000 distinct CDR3 sequences on record, around 12% of them singletons. The ten largest clones take up around 6.9% of the sample.

The sample was also linked to a second study, of yellow fever vaccine responses in identical twins. As the second paper documents: The authors reported that the T cell response to vaccination in identical twins appeared partly convergent and partly personalized. Focusing on identical twins, the study followed the T cell clones that responded to the vaccine, and did so with precision.

The rearranged segments are TRBV12-3 or TRBV12-4 and TRBJ1-1, with the D gene call left open. The sequenced sample was CD8+ T cells sorted from blood. The receptor comes from a woman aged 18-35 years in good health. The CDR3 loop reads CASSLAPRTEAFF. In nucleotide form, the sequence is TGTGCCAGCAGTTTGGCCCCGAGGACTGAAGCTTTCTTT.